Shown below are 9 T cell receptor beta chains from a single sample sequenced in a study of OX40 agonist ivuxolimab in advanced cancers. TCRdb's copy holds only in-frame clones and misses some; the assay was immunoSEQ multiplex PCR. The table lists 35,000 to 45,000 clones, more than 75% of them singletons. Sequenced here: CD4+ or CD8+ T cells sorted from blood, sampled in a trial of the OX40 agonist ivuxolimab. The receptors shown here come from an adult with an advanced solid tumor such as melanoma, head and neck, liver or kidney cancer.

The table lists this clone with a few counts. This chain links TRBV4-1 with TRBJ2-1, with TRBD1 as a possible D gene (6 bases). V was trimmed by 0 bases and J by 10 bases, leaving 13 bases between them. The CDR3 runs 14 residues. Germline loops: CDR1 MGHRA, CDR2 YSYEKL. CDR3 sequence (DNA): TGCGCCAGCAGCCAAGAGGCCAGGGGCCCCGAGCAGTTCTTC. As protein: CASSQEARGPEQFF.

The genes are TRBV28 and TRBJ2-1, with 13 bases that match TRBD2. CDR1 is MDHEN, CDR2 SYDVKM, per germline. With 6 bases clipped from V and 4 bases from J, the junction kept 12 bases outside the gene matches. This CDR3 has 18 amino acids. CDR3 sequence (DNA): TGTGCCAGCAGGAGACTAGCGGGAGGCCTTGCCGATTACAATGAGCAGTTCTTC. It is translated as CASRRLAGGLADYNEQFF.

CDR3 protein: CASSLVAGGYNEQFF. The CDR3, as DNA: TGTGCCAGCAGCTTAGTAGCGGGAGGGTACAATGAGCAGTTCTTC. The chain links TRBV11-2 to TRBJ2-1, with 11 bases fitting TRBD2. The V gene end was trimmed by 1 base and the J gene end by 4 bases; junction bases not matched to a gene: 0. The CDR3 consists of 15 residues. Per germline, CDR1 SGHAT and CDR2 FQNNGV.

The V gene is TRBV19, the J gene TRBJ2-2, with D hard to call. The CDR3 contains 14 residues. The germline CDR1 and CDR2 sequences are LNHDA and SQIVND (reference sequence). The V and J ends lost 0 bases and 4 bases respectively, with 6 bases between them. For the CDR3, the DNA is TGTGCCAGTAGTATAGATAGCCTCACCGGGGAGCTGTTTTTT. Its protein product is CASSIDSLTGELFF.

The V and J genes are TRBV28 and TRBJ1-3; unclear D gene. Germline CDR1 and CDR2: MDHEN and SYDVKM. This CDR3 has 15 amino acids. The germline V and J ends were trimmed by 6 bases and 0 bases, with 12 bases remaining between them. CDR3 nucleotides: TGTGCCAGCAGCCGATACGCCAGCTCTGGAAACACCATATATTTT. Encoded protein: CASSRYASSGNTIYF.

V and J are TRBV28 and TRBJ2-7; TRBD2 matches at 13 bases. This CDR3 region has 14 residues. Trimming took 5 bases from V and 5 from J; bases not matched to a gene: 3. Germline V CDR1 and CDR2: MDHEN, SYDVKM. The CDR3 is CASSHGLAGDEQYF. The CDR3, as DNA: TGTGCCAGCAGTCACGGACTAGCGGGAGACGAGCAGTACTTC.

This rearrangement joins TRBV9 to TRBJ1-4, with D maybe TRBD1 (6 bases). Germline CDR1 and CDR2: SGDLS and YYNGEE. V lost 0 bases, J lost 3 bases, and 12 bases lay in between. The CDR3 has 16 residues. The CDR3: CASSVAGGRPNEKLFF. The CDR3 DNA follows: TGTGCCAGCAGCGTAGCTGGGGGGCGCCCTAATGAAAAACTGTTTTTT.

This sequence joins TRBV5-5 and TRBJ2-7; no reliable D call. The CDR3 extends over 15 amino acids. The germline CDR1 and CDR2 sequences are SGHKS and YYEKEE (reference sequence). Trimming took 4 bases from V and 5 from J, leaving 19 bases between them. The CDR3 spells CASSQIAAGSNEQYF. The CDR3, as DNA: TGTGCCAGCAGCCAAATAGCCGCCGGATCGAACGAGCAGTACTTC.

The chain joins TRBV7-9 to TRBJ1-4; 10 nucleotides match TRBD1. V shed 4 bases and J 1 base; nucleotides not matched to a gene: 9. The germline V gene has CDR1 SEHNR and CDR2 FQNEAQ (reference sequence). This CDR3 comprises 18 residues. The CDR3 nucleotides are TGTGCCAGCAGCTCATCCGGGACAGGGGAGGGAACTAATGAAAAACTGTTTTTT. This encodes CASSSSGTGEGTNEKLFF.